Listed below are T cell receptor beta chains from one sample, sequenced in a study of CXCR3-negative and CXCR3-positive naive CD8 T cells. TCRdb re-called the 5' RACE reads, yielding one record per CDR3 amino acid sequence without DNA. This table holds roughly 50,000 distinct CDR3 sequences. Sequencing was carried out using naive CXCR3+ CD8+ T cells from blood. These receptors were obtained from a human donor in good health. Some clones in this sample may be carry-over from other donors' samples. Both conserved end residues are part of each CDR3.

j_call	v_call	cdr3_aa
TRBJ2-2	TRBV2	CASSRGKNTGELFF
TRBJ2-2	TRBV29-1	CSTQGTTGELFF
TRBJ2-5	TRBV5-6	CASRTEGWEIKTQYF
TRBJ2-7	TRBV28	CASSLARSSYEQYF
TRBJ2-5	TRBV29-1	CSVEKDIVQETQYF
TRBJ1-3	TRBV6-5	CASSYRGSGNTIYF
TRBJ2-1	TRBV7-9	CASSLIGLAGESSYNEQFF
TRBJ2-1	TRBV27	CASSLTWRGGGNEQFF
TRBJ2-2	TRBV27	CASRITGRANTGELFF
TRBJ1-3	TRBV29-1	CSVLRVNTIYF
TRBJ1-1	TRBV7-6	CASSQGALNTEAFF
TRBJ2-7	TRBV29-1	CSVVNGIRYEQYF
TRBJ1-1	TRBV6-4	CASSLDGSAGEAFF
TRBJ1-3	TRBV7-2	CASSQIVNRGSSGNTIYF
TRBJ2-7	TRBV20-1	CSARGVPNEQYF
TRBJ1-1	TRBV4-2	CASSHHDTFMNTEAFF
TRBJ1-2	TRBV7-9	CASSVPSGSLGGYTF
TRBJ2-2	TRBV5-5	CASSREASGELFF
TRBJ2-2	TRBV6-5	CASSTGFGMSTGELFF
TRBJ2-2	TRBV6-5	CASSYEGDNTGELFF
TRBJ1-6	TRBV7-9	CASSPRTNSPLHF
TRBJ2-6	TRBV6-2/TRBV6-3	CASSYSTVDFGANVLTF
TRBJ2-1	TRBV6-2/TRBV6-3	CASSLLAARNEQFF
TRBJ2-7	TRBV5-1	CASSGTYEQYF
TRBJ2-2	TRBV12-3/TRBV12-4	CASGGLAGTGELFF
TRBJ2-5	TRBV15	CATSRGLADQETQYF
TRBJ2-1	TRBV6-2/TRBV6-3	CASSWGLAGQFF
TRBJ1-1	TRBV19	CASSYGQGNTEAFF
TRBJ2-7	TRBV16	CASSQSGTSSYEQYF
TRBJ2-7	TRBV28	CASSSPPKGATIYEQYF
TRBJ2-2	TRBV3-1	CASSPIAGTNTGELFF
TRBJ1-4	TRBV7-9	CASSSGTGREKLFF
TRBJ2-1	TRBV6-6	CASSPDRSYNEQFF
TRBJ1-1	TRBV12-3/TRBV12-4	CASSDGDEAFF
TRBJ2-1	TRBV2	CASSGGDRGEEQFF
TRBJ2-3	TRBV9	CASSSRRGMNTDTQYF
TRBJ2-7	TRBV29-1	CSAGGLAYEQYF
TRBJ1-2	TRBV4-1	CASSPNSSGGYTF